This T cell receptor beta chain derives from a study of T cell repertoires in cytomegalovirus infection. Study-level background: Matching HLA type and CMV infection were both indicated by public TCR beta signatures.

TCRdb re-called the reads through MiXCR, storing one row per CDR3 protein. The sample includes 700,000 to 900,000 distinct CDR3 sequences, around 29% of them seen just once. At least ten counts were recorded for this clonotype. Its antigen is currently unknown. Study results and limitations: Frequencies of public TCR beta families were cumulated, and this identified carriers of CMV plus the relevant HLA.

This CDR3 has 17 amino acids. Trimming at V came to 2 bases and at J to 0 bases, leaving 7 bases not matched to a gene. The receptor comes from a human donor in good health (CMV status not recorded). Some clones in this sample may be carry-over from other donors' samples. This specimen was cultured CD8+ T cells from PBMCs, taken from culture after CMV antigen stimulation. The J gene is TRBJ2-5, the V gene TRBV12-3 or TRBV12-4, with 9 bases fitting TRBD2. CDR3 sequence reads: CASSLFGAGGYQETQYF. In nucleotides, the CDR3 is TGTGCCAGCAGTTTATTCGGGGCGGGGGGGTACCAAGAGACCCAGTACTTC.